This entry is about one TCR beta chain. TCRdb analysed the 5' RACE reads with MiXCR anew, one entry per CDR3 protein. The repertoire holds over 120,000 distinct CDR3 sequences, about 6% seen once, with 2% to 2.5% in the top ten. This sample is part of a study of T-cell memory formation after mild COVID-19. CDR3 length: 14 amino acids. The sample taken for sequencing was PBMCs or a T cell subset sorted from them (not recorded which). The sequence was obtained from an adult woman who had mild COVID-19 (a few samples of this study predate the infection). Cell type and time point are not known. The rearrangement joins TRBV21-1 to TRBJ1-1; TRBD1 is the table's D call and was not checked against the DNA. TRBV21-1 is a recognized pseudogene. The CDR3 nucleotides are TGTGCCAGCAGCAAGGGGGACAGGGGGCATGAAGCTTTCTTT. Its protein product is CASSKGDRGHEAFF.